What follows are 12 T cell receptor beta chains derived from one specimen sequenced in a study of control samples from healthy donors and cancer patients. TCRdb's table, derived via immunoSEQ multiplex PCR, lists solely in-frame clones and lacks some. Seen here are 75,000 to 90,000 clones, approximately 86% observed once, and the top ten hold roughly 21%. Sequenced input: blood. Receptors originate from a man aged 25-45 years in good health.

The chain joins TRBV3-1 (or the pseudogene TRBV3-2) to TRBJ1-2; 9 bases match TRBD1. Germline loops: CDR1 LGHDT, CDR2 YNNKEL (reference sequence). This CDR3 has 15 residues. With V trimmed by 3 bases and J by 8 bases, 10 bases remained unmatched. CDR3 bases: TGTGCCAGCAGCCAGGATATACAGGGGGCTGGCGGCTACACCTTC. Encoded protein: CASSQDIQGAGGYTF.

Only one count was recorded for this clone. The chain uses TRBV11-1 and TRBJ1-1; 9 positions match TRBD1. Germline V gene data show CDR1 as SGHAT and CDR2 as FQDESV (reference sequence). The CDR3 spans 15 residues. Trimming took 6 bases from V and 4 from J; bases not matched to a gene: 9. The chain's CDR3 is CASSPDRGVGTEAFF. CDR3 sequence (DNA): TGTGCCAGCAGTCCGGACAGGGGAGTTGGCACTGAAGCTTTCTTT.

Notes on this clone: This sample includes further DNA sequences coding for the same CDR3. The chain recombines TRBV3-1 (or the pseudogene TRBV3-2) with TRBJ1-2; D is uncertain. V was shortened by 0 bases and J by 2 bases, with 10 bases between the two germline ends. Germline CDR1 and CDR2: LGHDT and YNNKEL (reference sequence). This CDR3 comprises 15 residues. The CDR3 spells CASSQESAGNYGYTF. CDR3 nucleotide sequence: TGTGCCAGCAGCCAAGAATCCGCGGGGAACTATGGCTACACCTTC.

The V and J genes are TRBV7-2 and TRBJ1-2; D perhaps matches TRBD1 (5 bases). This CDR3 is 14 amino acids long. Trimming left V 0 bases short and J 4 bases short, with 9 bases between. Per the germline V gene, CDR1 is SGHTA and CDR2 is FQGNSA. The chain's CDR3 is CASSLARGGYGYTF. DNA of the CDR3: TGTGCCAGCAGCTTAGCGCGGGGCGGCTATGGCTACACCTTC. Based on the CDR3 plus reference TRBV7-2 and TRBJ1-2, the full variable domain is GAGVSQSPSNKVTEKGKDVELRCDPISGHTALYWYRQSLGQGLEFLIYFQGNSAPDKSGLPSDRFSAERTGGSVSTLTIQRTQQEDSAVYLCASSLARGGYGYTFGSGTRLTVV.

The genes are TRBV7-2 and TRBJ1-3; 7 bases fit TRBD1. Trimming took 0 bases from V and 1 from J; bases not matched to a gene: 3. Germline V lookup: CDR1 SGHTA, CDR2 FQGNSA. The CDR3 sequence is 16 residues long. The CDR3 DNA is TGTGCCAGCAGCTTAGCCTCAGGGGGTTCTGGAAACACCATATATTTT. Translation gives CASSLASGGSGNTIYF.

This chain links TRBV7-3 with TRBJ1-1; 7 positions agree with TRBD1. With 4 bases clipped from V and 8 bases from J, the junction kept 16 bases outside the gene matches. CDR1 SGHTA and CDR2 FQGTGA come from the germline V gene. The CDR3 contains 16 residues. The CDR3 DNA reads as TGTGCCAGCAGCTCTGGGGGCGGGACAGCCAAGGGGGAAGCTTTCTTT. This encodes CASSSGGGTAKGEAFF.

The genes are TRBV15 and TRBJ2-7; D may match TRBD1 or TRBD2 (5 bases each). Per germline, CDR1 LNHNV and CDR2 YYDKDF (reference sequence). The CDR3 loop spans 14 amino acids. The V and J ends lost 6 bases and 2 bases respectively, with 14 bases between them. CDR3 sequence (DNA): TGTGCCACCAGTCCCGGGACCGCCGCCTACGAGCAGTACTTC. Residues: CATSPGTAAYEQYF.

V is TRBV27 and J is TRBJ1-6; 8 positions match TRBD1. CDR3 length: 19 amino acids. From germline, CDR1 is MNHEY and CDR2 SMNVEV (reference sequence). V lost 2 bases, J lost 1 base, and 10 bases stayed unmatched. The CDR3 sequence: CASSLIAQTGVSYNSPLHF. The CDR3 DNA sequence: TGTGCCAGCAGTTTAATTGCCCAGACAGGGGTATCCTATAATTCACCCCTCCACTTT.

The chain joins TRBV7-8 to TRBJ2-1, with 7 bases aligning to TRBD1. Germline V gene lookup returns CDR1 SGHVS and CDR2 FQNEAQ. With 4 bases clipped from V and 4 bases from J, the junction kept 7 bases outside the gene matches. This CDR3 is built from 15 residues. The DNA of the CDR3 is TGTGCCAGCAGCTCCTTAGGACAGGATTACAATGAGCAGTTCTTC. It is translated as CASSSLGQDYNEQFF.

The V gene is TRBV21-1, the J gene TRBJ2-2; TRBD2 is the table's D call, not checked against the DNA. TRBV21-1 is marked as a pseudogene. This CDR3 comprises 15 residues. The CDR3 DNA reads as TGTGCCAGCAACGCTAGCGGGGTGAACACCGGGGAGCTGTTTTTT. This gives the protein CASNASGVNTGELFF.

Only one count was recorded for this clone. V usage is TRBV5-4 and J usage is TRBJ1-2; D is perhaps TRBD1 (5 bases). The V gene's germline CDR1 is SGHNT and CDR2 YYREEE (reference sequence). CDR3 length: 16 amino acids. Trimming took 4 bases from V and 8 from J, leaving 24 bases between them. CDR3 in amino acids: CASSPTRLGEGRGYTF. The DNA for the CDR3 is TGTGCCAGCAGCCCTACCAGGCTGGGGGAGGGTAGAGGCTACACCTTC.

The chain carries TRBV3-1 (or the pseudogene TRBV3-2) and TRBJ2-1, with D perhaps TRBD1 (6 bases). The V gene's germline CDR1 is LGHDT and CDR2 YNNKEL (reference sequence). The CDR3 is 16 residues long. Trimming removed 3 bases from V and 5 bases from J, with 17 bases in between. This chain's CDR3 is CASSQGAGRINNEQFF. The CDR3, as DNA: TGTGCCAGCAGCCAGGGGGCAGGAAGAATTAACAATGAGCAGTTCTTC.